The clone carrying this T cell receptor beta chain was detected a few times. Germline CDR1 reads SGHAT; CDR2 reads FQNNGV. V lost 4 bases and J lost 7; bases outside the gene matches: 7. This CDR3 region has 15 residues. The source of the sample is a study of blood T cell repertoires in COVID-19. Study-wide background: The cDNA or gDNA used as material had been derived from T cells, B-cell-depleted T cells, or PBMCs.

The table came from immunoSEQ multiplex PCR; TCRdb's copy has only in-frame clones and leaves some out. In the table there are around 280,000 clones, approximately 88% of which are singletons. Cohorts were assigned according to the clinical history that participants reported. This TCR came from a middle-aged woman who had recovered from COVID-19. The source material was PBMCs or T cells enriched from blood (not recorded which). The rearrangement links TRBV11-2 to TRBJ2-1; TRBD2 aligns across 10 bases. The CDR3: CASSSLAGLVNEQFF. CDR3 nucleotide sequence: TGTGCCAGCAGCTCACTAGCGGGATTAGTTAATGAGCAGTTCTTC. The full variable domain, rest sourced from reference TRBV11-2 and TRBJ2-1, is EAGVAQSPRYKIIEKRQSVAFWCNPISGHATLYWYQQILGQGPKLLIQFQNNGVVDDSQLPKDRFSAERLKGVDSTLKIQPAKLEDSAVYLCASSSLAGLVNEQFFGPGTRLTVL.